This T cell receptor (beta chain) was recovered during a study of blood T cell repertoires in COVID-19. About the study: The United States, Italy and Spain provided the acute and convalescent COVID-19 samples. PBMCs, B-cell-depleted T cells, or T cells were the source of the cDNA or gDNA that made up the material.

V dropped 5 bases and J dropped 0 bases, with 13 bases sitting between them. This CDR3 comprises 15 residues. The germline V gene encodes CDR1 SGHVS and CDR2 FNYEAQ. Authors' methods: Amplification with reference gene primers provided the estimates of nucleated cell counts. Only in-frame clones appear in the TCRdb table, and some are missing; sequencing was by immunoSEQ multiplex PCR. D and trimming come from the DNA, and the V and J calls and clone size come from that table. The profile covers tens of thousands of clones, with approximately 86% appearing a single time and roughly a sixth taken by the ten largest.

This TCR was sampled from a human donor with acute or convalescent COVID-19. The donor label of this sample is uncertain. The material sequenced was peripheral blood. This sequence joins TRBV7-6 and TRBJ1-1; tentatively, D is TRBD1 (5 bases). This CDR3 reads CASSQMGGMNTEAFF. The CDR3 nucleotides are TGTGCCAGCAGCCAGATGGGGGGGATGAACACTGAAGCTTTCTTT.